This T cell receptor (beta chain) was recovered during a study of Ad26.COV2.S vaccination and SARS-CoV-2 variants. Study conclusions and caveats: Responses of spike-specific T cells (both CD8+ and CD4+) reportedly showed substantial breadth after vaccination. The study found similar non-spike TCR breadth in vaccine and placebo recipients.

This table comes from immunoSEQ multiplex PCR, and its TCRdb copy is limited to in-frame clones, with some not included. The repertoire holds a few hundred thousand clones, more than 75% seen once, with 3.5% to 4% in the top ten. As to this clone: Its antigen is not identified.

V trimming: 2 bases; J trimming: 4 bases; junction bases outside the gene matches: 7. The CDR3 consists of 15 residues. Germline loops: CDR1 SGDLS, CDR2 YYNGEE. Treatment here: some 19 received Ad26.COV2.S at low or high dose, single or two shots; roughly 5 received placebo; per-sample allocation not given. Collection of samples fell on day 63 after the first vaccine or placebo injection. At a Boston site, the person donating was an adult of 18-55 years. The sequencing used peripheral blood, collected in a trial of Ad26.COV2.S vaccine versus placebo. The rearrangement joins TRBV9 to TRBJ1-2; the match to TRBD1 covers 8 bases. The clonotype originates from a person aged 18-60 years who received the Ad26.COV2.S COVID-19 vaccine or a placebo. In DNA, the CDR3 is TGTGCCAGCAGCGTCGCAGGACAGGGTGGCTATGGCTACACCTTC. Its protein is CASSVAGQGGYGYTF.